The 23 T cell receptor beta chains presented below share a single source sample, sequenced in a study of cytomegalovirus exposure and HLA in healthy donors. PCR used 60 Vbeta primers and 13 Jbeta primers. Sequencing used immunoSEQ multiplex PCR; TCRdb keeps in-frame clones, though not all of them. In the table there are approximately 150,000 clones, 70% to 80% of which are singletons. The source material was PBMCs. Receptors were obtained from a human donor in good health.

This chain links TRBV4-3 with TRBJ2-1; no reliable D call. The length of the CDR3 is 14 residues. The germline V gene has CDR1 LGHNA and CDR2 YSLEER. Trimming took off 0 bases at V and 7 bases at J, with 10 bases between the two ends. The CDR3, as DNA: TGCGCCAGCAGCCAAGACTCTAGTGGGAATGAGCAGTTCTTC. It encodes CASSQDSSGNEQFF.

The gene calls are TRBV5-4 and TRBJ2-7; D unresolved. CDR1 is SGHNT, CDR2 YYREEE, per germline (reference sequence). The V gene lost 0 bases and the J gene lost 0 bases, with 10 bases spanning the gap. The CDR3 length is 15 residues. CDR3 bases: TGTGCCAGCAGCTTGGAGACTTTAAGCTCCTACGAGCAGTACTTC. It encodes CASSLETLSSYEQYF. The whole variable domain, filled in from reference TRBV5-4 and TRBJ2-7, reads ETGVTQSPTHLIKTRGQQVTLRCSSQSGHNTVSWYQQALGQGPQFIFQYYREEENGRGNFPPRFSGLQFPNYSSELNVNALELDDSALYLCASSLETLSSYEQYFGPGTRLTVT.

The chain is built from TRBV2 and TRBJ1-5; 8 bases align to TRBD1. There are 14 residues in the CDR3. Trimming at V came to 4 bases and at J to 6 bases, leaving 5 bases not matched to a gene. Looked up from germline, CDR1 is SNHLY and CDR2 is FYNNEI. The CDR3 loop is CASSVGQGAQPQHF. The CDR3 DNA reads as TGTGCCAGCAGTGTCGGGCAGGGGGCTCAGCCCCAGCATTTT.

The chain has TRBV13 and TRBJ2-1, with D tentatively TRBD2 (7 bases). Germline lookup yields CDR1 PRHDT and CDR2 FYEKMQ (reference sequence). V dropped 2 bases and J dropped 3 bases, with 17 bases sitting between them. The CDR3 is 17 amino acids. The chain's CDR3 is CASSLQVGGGGYNEQFF. DNA for the CDR3: TGTGCCAGCAGCTTACAGGTGGGAGGGGGGGGCTACAATGAGCAGTTCTTC.

The chain carries TRBV29-1 and TRBJ2-3, with TRBD2 identical over 9 bases. V trimming: 5 bases; J trimming: 0 bases; junction bases outside the gene matches: 3. The CDR3 has 14 amino acids. Germline V CDR1 and CDR2: SQVTM, ANQGSEA. In nucleotides, the CDR3 is TGCAGCGTTACAACTAGCGGGAGCACAGATACGCAGTATTTT. It translates to CSVTTSGSTDTQYF.

The rearrangement joins TRBV6-4 to TRBJ2-1; D perhaps matches TRBD2 (6 bases). Germline lookup yields CDR1 MRHNA and CDR2 SNTAGT. Trimming removed 5 bases at V and 5 bases at J, with 16 bases between. The CDR3 loop spans 15 amino acids. DNA of the CDR3: TGTGCCAGCAGTTTGATGGGGGGTAGCAACAATGAGCAGTTCTTC. Translated, it gives CASSLMGGSNNEQFF.

This clone was counted a few times. V is TRBV30 and J is TRBJ2-3; 8 bases match TRBD2. V trimming: 2 bases; J trimming: 3 bases; junction bases outside the gene matches: 4. Germline loops: CDR1 GTSNPN, CDR2 SVGIG (reference sequence). This CDR3 has 14 amino acids. The CDR3 nucleotides read TGTGCCTGGAGTAGGGGCGGGGGGACAGATACGCAGTATTTT. It is translated as CAWSRGGGTDTQYF.

Worth noting for this clone: The same CDR3 is also encoded by other DNA sequences in this sample. The chain couples TRBV7-2 to TRBJ1-2, with D maybe TRBD1 (5 bases). This CDR3 contains 13 residues. Between the trimmed V and J ends, which lost 5 bases and 4 bases, there was a span of 11 bases. Germline V gene data show CDR1 as SGHTA and CDR2 as FQGNSA. The CDR3 sequence is CASSLGRSYGYTF. In nucleotides, the CDR3 is TGTGCCAGCAGCCTGGGGCGGAGCTATGGCTACACCTTC.

The chain combines TRBV5-5 with TRBJ1-6; TRBD1 is a possible D gene (5 bases). Germline values: CDR1 SGHKS, CDR2 YYEKEE (reference sequence). Trimming took 1 base from V and 9 from J, leaving 11 bases between them. This CDR3 contains 14 residues. As DNA, the CDR3 is TGTGCCAGCAGCTTGATAGGGGAGGGTTCACCCCTCCACTTT. It specifies CASSLIGEGSPLHF.

J is TRBJ1-5 and V is TRBV6-6; TRBD1 aligns across 9 bases. V lost 7 bases to trimming and J lost 4 bases; unmatched junction nucleotides: 8. The CDR3 has 15 amino acids. The germline CDR1 and CDR2 sequences are MNHNY and SVGAGI (reference sequence). The CDR3 spells CASKGGQGSNQPQHF. The CDR3 DNA sequence: TGTGCCAGCAAAGGGGGACAGGGCAGTAATCAGCCCCAGCATTTT.

The chain employs TRBV28 and TRBJ2-7; the match to TRBD2 covers 7 bases. V lost 6 bases, J lost 3 bases, and 11 bases stayed unmatched. This CDR3 has 15 residues. Germline V gene sequence: CDR1 MDHEN, CDR2 SYDVKM. As DNA, the CDR3 is TGTGCCAGCAGCCTCGGTTTAGCGGGCTTCTACGAGCAGTACTTC. Amino acid sequence: CASSLGLAGFYEQYF.

The rearrangement links TRBV28 to TRBJ2-5; D is unclear. Trimming pared 3 bases from V and 2 bases from J, leaving 4 bases between. Per the germline V gene, CDR1 is MDHEN and CDR2 is SYDVKM. The CDR3 is made up of 12 amino acids. CDR3 coding DNA: TGTGCCAGCAGTTTGCGACAAGAGACCCAGTACTTC. Residues: CASSLRQETQYF.

V is TRBV7-2 and J is TRBJ1-2, with a weak D call TRBD1 (6 bases). V was cut by 3 bases and J by 7 bases, with 12 bases left in between. Per germline, CDR1 SGHTA and CDR2 FQGNSA. The CDR3 totals 13 residues. The CDR3 reads CASSFSDSLGYTF. In DNA, the CDR3 is TGTGCCAGCAGCTTTTCGGACAGCCTTGGCTACACCTTC.

V usage is TRBV19 and J usage is TRBJ2-4, with TRBD2 matching over 8 bases. The germline V gene has CDR1 LNHDA and CDR2 SQIVND (reference sequence). CDR3 length equals 18 residues. V was pared by 2 bases and J by 2 bases, with 11 bases of the junction left unmatched. The CDR3 is CASSISPGGVGSKNIQYF. The CDR3 DNA is TGTGCCAGTAGTATATCCCCGGGAGGGGTCGGGTCCAAAAACATTCAGTACTTC.

This chain joins TRBV6-5 and TRBJ1-6, with D perhaps TRBD1 (6 bases). The CDR3 consists of 14 residues. Germline CDR1 and CDR2: MNHEY and SVGAGI. Trimming pared 7 bases from V and 1 base from J, leaving 8 bases between. The DNA of the CDR3 is TGTGCCAGCACCCAGGGGTCCTATAATTCACCCCTCCACTTT. Residues: CASTQGSYNSPLHF.

J is TRBJ1-1 and V is TRBV6-1, with 7 bases matching TRBD1. In germline, CDR1 is MNHNS, CDR2 SASEGT. This CDR3 has 15 residues. V trimming: 4 bases; J trimming: 2 bases; junction bases outside the gene matches: 7. CDR3 amino acids: CASSGGQGVNTEAFF. In DNA form, the CDR3 reads TGTGCCAGCAGTGGCGGGCAGGGGGTAAACACTGAAGCTTTCTTT.

This clone was seen a few times. V and J are TRBV4-3 and TRBJ2-4; D is undetermined. Germline CDR1 and CDR2: LGHNA and YSLEER. V lost 0 bases, J lost 0 bases, and 15 bases lay in between. This CDR3 is built from 18 residues. In DNA, the CDR3 is TGCGCCAGCAGCCAAGAAAGGCGAGCTAGTGTAGCCAAAAACATTCAGTACTTC. This encodes CASSQERRASVAKNIQYF.

The chain uses TRBV6-5 and TRBJ2-7, with D possibly TRBD2 on 6 matching bases. CDR3 length: 13 residues. Looked up from germline, CDR1 is MNHEY and CDR2 is SVGAGI. The ends were cut back, 0 bases at V and 5 bases at J, with 8 bases in the middle. The CDR3 DNA reads TGTGCCAGCAGTTACTCAGGAGGGAACGAGCAGTACTTC. Translation: CASSYSGGNEQYF.

The gene calls are TRBV7-2 and TRBJ2-7; 8 bases are a match to TRBD2. The germline V gene encodes CDR1 SGHTA and CDR2 FQGNSA. The CDR3 covers 15 residues. J lost 2 bases, V lost 5 bases, and 8 bases had no gene match. CDR3 in DNA: TGTGCCAGCAGCAGACCGGGACTAGGGACCTACGAGCAGTACTTC. Protein: CASSRPGLGTYEQYF.

The V and J genes are TRBV4-3 and TRBJ1-2; TRBD1 matches at 8 bases. The germline V gene encodes CDR1 LGHNA and CDR2 YSLEER. The CDR3 length is 15 residues. V dropped 3 bases and J dropped 7; count of bases not matched to a gene: 10. The CDR3 DNA reads as TGCGCCAGCAGCCAGGAAACCCAGGGGGCGGGTGGCTACACCTTC. It yields the protein CASSQETQGAGGYTF.

J is TRBJ1-5 and V is TRBV19; TRBD1 matches at 7 bases. This CDR3 spans 16 amino acids. Losses at the gene ends were 1 base for V and 4 bases for J; bases not matched to a gene: 7. Germline V gene sequence: CDR1 LNHDA, CDR2 SQIVND (reference sequence). CDR3 protein: CASSIGSGTVNQPQHF. The CDR3 DNA reads TGTGCCAGTAGTATAGGGTCCGGGACAGTTAATCAGCCCCAGCATTTT.

This clone was recorded only once. The chain is built from TRBV6-5 and TRBJ1-2; D remains unclear. The CDR3 has 14 amino acids. Germline assignment: CDR1 MNHEY and CDR2 SVGAGI. The germline V and J ends were trimmed by 6 bases and 4 bases, with 15 bases remaining between them. CDR3 sequence (DNA): TGTGCCAGCAGCACAGACCCCCGGTTCTATGGCTACACCTTC. This translates into CASSTDPRFYGYTF.

The chain employs TRBV21-1 and TRBJ2-5; TRBD1, the table's D call, was not compared with the DNA. TRBV21-1 is an annotated pseudogene. The CDR3 length is 14 residues. The CDR3 DNA follows: TGTGCCAGCAGCAAGGGGGTGAGGGGGGAGACCCAGTACTTC. Translating gives CASSKGVRGETQYF.